This TCR beta chain was documented in a study of cytomegalovirus exposure and HLA in healthy donors. The PCR ran on 60 Vbeta and 13 Jbeta primers. Profiling relied on immunoSEQ multiplex PCR, and the TCRdb table lists in-frame clones only, not all of them. Recorded here are 150,000 to 200,000 clones; the top ten clones represent about 0.8%. Germline CDR1 and CDR2: DFQATT and SNEGSKA (reference sequence). The ends lost 7 bases at V and 6 bases at J; junction bases unmatched: 2. The CDR3 sequence is 10 residues long. This receptor was identified in a woman aged 18 to 35 in good health and CMV-seropositive. This sequence joins TRBV20-1 and TRBJ1-2; TRBD1 agrees at 7 bases. The sample was PBMCs. This CDR3 is CSVDRDGYTF. The DNA for the CDR3 is TGCAGTGTTGACAGGGATGGCTACACCTTC.